Described below is a single TCR beta chain sequence and its context. Both TCRalpha and TCRbeta chains were reverse transcribed with V-gene-specific primers. It was with a constant-region primer and a V-primer adapter that TCRs were amplified over roughly 19 PCR cycles. Using its own MiXCR run on the reads, TCRdb lists one record per CDR3 protein. The sample has approximately 91,000 distinct CDR3 sequences, roughly 19% seen once. Regarding time point: after trial treatment. The treatment: LDRT plus nivolumab, ipilimumab, low-dose cyclophosphamide and aspirin (RACIN trial). Treatment of the donors consisted of nivolumab and ipilimumab (plus aspirin, low-dose cyclophosphamide and low-dose radiotherapy). The sample originates from a study of low-dose radiotherapy and immunotherapy resistance in tumors. About the study: Members of Cohort 1 were treated with 0.5 Gy per fraction every 2 weeks. The prescribed total PTV dose was 6.5 Gy. While receiving nivolumab 240 mg every two weeks, patients also received ipilimumab 1 mg/kg every six weeks, both intravenously. Daily intake of oral aspirin 300 mg by patients lasted four cycles and began on cycle 1 day 1.

This clonotype was sampled from a female donor with ovarian cancer. This material consisted of PBMCs, taken after low-dose radiotherapy plus immunotherapy.

CDR3 sequence reads: CASSQTQDLTGWYF. CDR3 DNA sequence: TGCGCCAGCAGCCAAACCCAAGACCTAACCGGTTGGTATTTT. This chain links TRBV4-1 with TRBJ2-3; D is undetermined. Trimming removed 2 bases from V and 14 bases from J, with 20 bases in between. The CDR3 is made up of 14 amino acids. Germline CDR1 and CDR2: MGHRA and YSYEKL.